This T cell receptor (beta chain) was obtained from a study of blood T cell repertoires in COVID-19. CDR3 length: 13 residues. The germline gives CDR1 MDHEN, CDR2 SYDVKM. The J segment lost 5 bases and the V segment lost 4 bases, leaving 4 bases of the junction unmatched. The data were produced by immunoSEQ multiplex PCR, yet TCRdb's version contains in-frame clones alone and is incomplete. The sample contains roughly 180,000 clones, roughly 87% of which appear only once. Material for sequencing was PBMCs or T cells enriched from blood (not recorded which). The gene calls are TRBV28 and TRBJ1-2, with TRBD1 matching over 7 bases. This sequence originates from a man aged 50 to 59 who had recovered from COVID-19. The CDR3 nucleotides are TGTGCCAGCAGTTCGACAGGGAAGTATGGCTACACCTTC. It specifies CASSSTGKYGYTF.